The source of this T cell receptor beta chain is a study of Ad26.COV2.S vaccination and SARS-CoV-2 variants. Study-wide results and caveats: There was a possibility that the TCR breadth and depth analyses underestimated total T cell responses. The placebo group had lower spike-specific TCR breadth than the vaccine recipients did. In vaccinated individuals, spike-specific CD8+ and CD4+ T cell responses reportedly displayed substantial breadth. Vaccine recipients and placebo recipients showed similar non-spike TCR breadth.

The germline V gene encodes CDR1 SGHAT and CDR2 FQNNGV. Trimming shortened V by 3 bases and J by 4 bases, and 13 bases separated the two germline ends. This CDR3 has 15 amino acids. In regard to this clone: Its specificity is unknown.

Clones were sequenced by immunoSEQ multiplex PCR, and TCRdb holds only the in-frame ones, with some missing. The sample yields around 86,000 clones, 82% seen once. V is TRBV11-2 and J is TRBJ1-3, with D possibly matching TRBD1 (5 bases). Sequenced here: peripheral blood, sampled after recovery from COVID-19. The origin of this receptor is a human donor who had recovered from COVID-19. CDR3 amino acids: CASSFTGTQGNTIYF. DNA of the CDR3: TGTGCCAGCAGCTTCACCGGGACCCAGGGAAACACCATATATTTT.